This TCR beta chain was recovered during a study of T cell responses to AZD1222 COVID-19 vaccine (dated by TCRdb to the early 2020s). Regarding the research as a whole: AZD1222 recipients with second doses at about 4 weeks or about 12 weeks were pooled, because spike-specific TCR depth and breadth did not differ between schedules. A total of about 230 trial participants underwent TCR sequencing, of whom some 210 received two doses of AZD1222 and some 26 received two doses of the MenACWY control vaccine. Trial participants were enrolled by age into 18-55, 56-69 and 70-plus year subgroups, with 148, 28 and 57 TCR-sequenced participants respectively. What the work shows at the level of the full study, not this receptor alone: The vaccine-associated CD4 TCRs covered the entire spike protein, and the dominant responses fell in regions 160-218 and 743-854. Reportedly, close to half of the unique spike-specific TCRs recognized epitopes lying outside the regions that are mutated in the B.1.351 and B.1.1.7 variants. In the small 56-69-year group, the increase in depth fell short of significance, most likely because of low power. Conclusions about previously exposed vaccinees were limited because only six or seven AZD1222 recipients were SARS-CoV-2 seropositive at baseline. Because no samples from the day 14 peak response were available, repertoires could be characterized only after the peak T cell response. After two AZD1222 doses, both the breadth and the depth of spike-specific TCRs were significantly higher than at day 0 and than in MenACWY recipients. Participants were mostly white British, with more females than males. The authors suggested clonal diversity may have been underestimated.

The CDR3 regions of human TCRbeta chains were subjected to immunosequencing. Per the original workflow: Repertoire TCRs were checked for matches against a reference library of SARS-CoV-2-specific TCRs that had been generated using the MIRA antigen-specificity platform. Breadth was defined as the fraction of unique TCRs that were SARS-CoV-2-associated. Depth was defined as the fraction of total T cells that were SARS-CoV-2-associated. Using the MIRA data, each spike-specific TCR was mapped to the spike region that the TCR reacts to and placed in a CD4 or CD8 class. Log10-transformed breadth and depth values were compared by one-way ANOVA with Sidak's multiple comparisons tests. Sourced from immuneACCESS, this table was stored by TCRdb with only in-frame sequences that have V and J called. A share of the clones is absent; for the studies checked, an unresolved V gene accounts for under half, and the remainder has no known explanation. The V and J calls and clone size were taken over from that table, and D and trimming were inferred from the DNA. The sample table lists 200,000 or so clones, 90% to 95% of them with a count of one. Roughly 9.8% of the sample is held by the ten biggest clonotypes.

The time point tag for this specimen amounts to: baseline before first vaccination. Vaccinee samples came from UK trials COV001 and COV002, including a single-blind randomized controlled phase 2/3 trial of AZD1222 (ChAdOx1 nCoV-19) in healthy adults. For TCRbeta chain sequencing, PBMC samples were collected from trial participants at day 0 and at day 28 after the second dose. To note about this clone: The antigen it recognizes is unknown. No DNA is shown, since the ends of the CDR3 on it are uncertain; the CDR3 is the one TCRdb lists.

CDR3 length: 14 amino acids, cysteine to phenylalanine. The germline V gene gives CDR1 as KGHSH and CDR2 as LQKENI. This TCR was recovered from an adult in good health. The sequencing used peripheral blood, collected on day 0 of AZD1222 vaccination. Recombination joined TRBV18 with TRBJ1-5. The CDR3 amino acid sequence is: CASSLRASNQPQHF.